This TCR beta chain was observed in a study of CD8 T cells in Susac syndrome. Reverse transcription of about 0.5 to 1 ug RNA used random hexamers. Coverage of TCR beta CDR3 amplification by immunoSEQ multiplex PCR extended to 54 Vbeta and 13 Jbeta. One entry per CDR3 protein results from TCRdb running MiXCR on the immunoSEQ multiplex PCR reads. In the table there are about 180,000 distinct CDR3 sequences, around 94% of which are singletons. To note about this clonotype: Its specificity is unknown.

Study-wide points: In Susac syndrome, the CD4+ T cell repertoires did not show clonal expansion.

The CDR3 has 13 amino acids. V was trimmed by 3 bases and J by 6 bases, leaving 9 bases between them. Per the germline V gene, CDR1 is KGHSH and CDR2 is LQKENI. This clonotype originated in a human donor with Susac syndrome. The sequencing input was CD4+ T cells from PBMCs. V is TRBV18 and J is TRBJ2-1, with D possibly matching TRBD1 (5 bases). The CDR3 loop is CASSPQGPNEQFF. In DNA, the CDR3 is TGTGCCAGCTCACCCCAGGGCCCCAATGAGCAGTTCTTC. The full variable domain, completed using reference TRBV18 and TRBJ2-1, is NAGVMQNPRHLVRRRGQEARLRCSPMKGHSHVYWYRQLPEEGLKFMVYLQKENIIDESGMPKERFSAEFPKEGPSILRIQQVVRGDSAAYFCASSPQGPNEQFFGPGTRLTVL.